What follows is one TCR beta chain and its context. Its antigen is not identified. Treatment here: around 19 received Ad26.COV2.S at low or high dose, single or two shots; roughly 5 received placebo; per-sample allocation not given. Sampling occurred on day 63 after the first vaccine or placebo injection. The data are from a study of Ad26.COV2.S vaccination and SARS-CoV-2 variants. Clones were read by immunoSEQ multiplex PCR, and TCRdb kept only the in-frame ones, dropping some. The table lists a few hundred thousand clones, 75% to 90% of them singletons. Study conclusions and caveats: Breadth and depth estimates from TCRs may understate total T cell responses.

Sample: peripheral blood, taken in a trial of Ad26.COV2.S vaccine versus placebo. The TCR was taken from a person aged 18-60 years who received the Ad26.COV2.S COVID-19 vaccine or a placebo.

CDR3 amino acids: CASSRSPLETQYF. For the CDR3, the DNA is TGCGCCAGCAGCCGGTCCCCATTGGAGACCCAGTACTTC. The chain has TRBV4-1 and TRBJ2-5; no clear D. CDR1 and CDR2 from the germline V gene are MGHRA and YSYEKL. CDR3 size: 13 residues. The ends were cut back, 4 bases at V and 5 bases at J, with 11 bases in the middle.